This TCR beta chain derives from a study of OX40 agonist ivuxolimab in advanced cancers. In germline, CDR1 is GTSNPN, CDR2 SVGIG (reference sequence). The CDR3 runs to 16 residues. Trimming took 3 bases from V and 0 from J; bases not matched to a gene: 8. Sequenced by immunoSEQ multiplex PCR; TCRdb stores in-frame clones only, minus some. The sample shows 50,000 to 75,000 clones, around 79% of them seen only once. The receptor's source is an adult with an advanced solid tumor such as melanoma, head and neck, liver or kidney cancer. The sequences come from CD4+ or CD8+ T cells sorted from blood, collected in a trial of the OX40 agonist ivuxolimab. The chain employs TRBV30 and TRBJ2-7, with 10 bases identical to TRBD1. Here the CDR3 reads CAWRVLGQGISYEQYF. The CDR3 DNA reads TGTGCCTGGAGAGTCTTGGGACAGGGGATCTCCTACGAGCAGTACTTC.